This TCR beta chain was sequenced in a study of blood T cells in healthy people across ages. Primers used in a second PCR of roughly 6 to 12 cycles were a sample-barcoded 5' primer and a J-beta primer mix. MiXCR, run by TCRdb on the 5' RACE reads, gives a single entry per CDR3 protein. The sample has approximately 880,000 distinct CDR3 sequences; around 46% are singletons. The CDR3 extends over 15 amino acids. V dropped 0 bases and J dropped 2 bases, with 12 bases sitting between them. Per germline, CDR1 SGHTS and CDR2 YDEGEE. Concerning this clonotype itself: As yet, its antigen is unknown.

Broader study findings: Versus aged donors, long-lived donors had higher diversity and more naive CD4+ cells.

This receptor was identified in a man between 25 and 39 years old in good health. What was sequenced was blood. The rearrangement links TRBV5-8 to TRBJ2-7, with a possible D match to TRBD1 (7 bases). The chain's CDR3 is CASSLGGTDTYEQYF. The CDR3 DNA follows: TGTGCCAGCAGCTTGGGCGGGACAGACACCTACGAGCAGTACTTC.